This T cell receptor beta chain emerged from a study of cytomegalovirus exposure and HLA in healthy donors. The study's findings and limits: There were under 200 TCR beta chains listed as cytomegalovirus-associated. An assumption of roughly uniform sequencing depth across donors underlay the presence/absence analyses.

Healthy individuals who donated bone marrow served as the donors. Germline CDR1 and CDR2: MNHEY and SMNVEV (reference sequence). Unmatched junction bases numbered 19, after V lost 6 bases and J lost 14 bases. The CDR3 length is 15 residues. As to this clone: Antigen specificity is unknown.

The PCR ran on 60 Vbeta and 13 Jbeta primers. In the original workflow: Unique TCR beta chains numbered around 75 million in a later analysis, with roughly 11 million shared. The method was immunoSEQ multiplex PCR; TCRdb's version includes in-frame clones alone and lacks a portion of them. V and J calls plus clone size are reproduced from that table; the DNA served to infer D and trimming. The table records fewer than 150,000 clones, 79% of them present only once. The receptor's source is a man aged 40-49 years in good health and CMV-seropositive. V usage is TRBV27 and J usage is TRBJ2-1; 7 bases are shared with TRBD1. The sequenced sample consisted of PBMCs. The CDR3 is CASSPYRGPGAGEFF. The CDR3 DNA is TGTGCCAGCAGCCCATACAGGGGCCCAGGGGCCGGTGAGTTCTTC.